The T cell receptor beta chain described here comes from a study of CD8+ T cells in alopecia areata. On the study more broadly: The graft donors were roughly 6-13-month-old C3H/HeJ mice with spontaneous alopecia, and their skin went to roughly 6-10-week-old female C3H/HeJ mice.

Sequencing used cDNA as its template, made by extracting RNA and reverse transcribing it. Method: immunoSEQ multiplex PCR; TCRdb's copy keeps in-frame clones and lacks some. The specimen has some 120,000 clones, none found just once. The J segment lost 3 bases and the V segment lost 1 base, leaving 7 bases of the junction unmatched. The CDR3 has 16 residues. Germline V gives CDR1 NNHDY, CDR2 SYVADS. With regard to this clone: Any gene name here is a mouse gene name. The read is 4 residues too short to cover the CDR3 end, so that end is filled in from the germline J gene.

The genes are TRBV13-3 and TRBJ1-2, with TRBD1 matching 9 bases. The sequenced sample was lesional skin. The TCR comes from a C3H/HeJ mouse with alopecia areata. The strain's MHC: H2-k. The CDR3 region is CASSDPGQGRDSDYTF. CDR3 DNA (partial): TGTGCCAGCAGTGATCCAGGACAGGGGAGAGACTCC.